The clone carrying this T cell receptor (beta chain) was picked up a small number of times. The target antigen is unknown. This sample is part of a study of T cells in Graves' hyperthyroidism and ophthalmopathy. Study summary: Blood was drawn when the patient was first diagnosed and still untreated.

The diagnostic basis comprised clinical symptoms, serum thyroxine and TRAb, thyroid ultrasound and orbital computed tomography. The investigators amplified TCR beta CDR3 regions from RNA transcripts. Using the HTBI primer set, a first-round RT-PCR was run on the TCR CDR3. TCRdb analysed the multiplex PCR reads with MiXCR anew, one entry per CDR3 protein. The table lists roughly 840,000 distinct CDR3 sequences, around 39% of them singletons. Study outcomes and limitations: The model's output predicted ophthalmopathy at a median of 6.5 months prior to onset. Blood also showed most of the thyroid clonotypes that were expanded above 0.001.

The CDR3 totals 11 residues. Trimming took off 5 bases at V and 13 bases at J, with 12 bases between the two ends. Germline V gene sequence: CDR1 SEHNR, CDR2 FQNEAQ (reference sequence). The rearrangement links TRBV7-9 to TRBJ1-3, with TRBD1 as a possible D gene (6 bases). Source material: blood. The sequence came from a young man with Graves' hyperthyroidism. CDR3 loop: CASSPLQGIYF. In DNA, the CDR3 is TGTGCCAGCAGCCCGCTACAGGGTATATATTTT.